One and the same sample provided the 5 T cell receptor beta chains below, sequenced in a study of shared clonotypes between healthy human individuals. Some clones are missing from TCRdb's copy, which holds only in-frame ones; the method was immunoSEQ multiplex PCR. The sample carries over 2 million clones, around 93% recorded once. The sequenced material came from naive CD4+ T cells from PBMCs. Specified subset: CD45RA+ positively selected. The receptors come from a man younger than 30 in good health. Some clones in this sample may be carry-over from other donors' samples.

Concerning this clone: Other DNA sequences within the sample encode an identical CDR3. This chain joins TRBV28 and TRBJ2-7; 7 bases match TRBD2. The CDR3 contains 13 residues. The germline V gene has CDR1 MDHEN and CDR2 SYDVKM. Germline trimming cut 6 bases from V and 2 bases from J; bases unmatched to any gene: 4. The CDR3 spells CASRPSGTYEQYF. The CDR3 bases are TGTGCCAGCAGGCCTAGCGGCACCTACGAGCAGTACTTC. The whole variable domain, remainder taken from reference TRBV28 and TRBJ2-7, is DVKVTQSSRYLVKRTGEKVFLECVQDMDHENMFWYRQDPGLGLRLIYFSYDVKMKEKGDIPEGYSVSREKKERFSLILESASTNQTSMYLCASRPSGTYEQYFGPGTRLTVT.

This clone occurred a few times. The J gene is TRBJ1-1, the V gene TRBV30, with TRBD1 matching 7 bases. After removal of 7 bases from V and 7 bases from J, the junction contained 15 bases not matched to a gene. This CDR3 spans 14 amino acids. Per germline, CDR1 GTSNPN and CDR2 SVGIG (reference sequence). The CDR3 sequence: CASQGDPIKLEAFF. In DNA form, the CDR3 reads TGTGCCTCCCAGGGGGACCCCATTAAGCTTGAAGCTTTCTTT.

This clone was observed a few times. CDR3 bases: TGCAGCGTCAAAAAGGGGGGGACTGAAGCTTTCTTT. It codes for CSVKKGGTEAFF. V and J are TRBV29-1 and TRBJ1-1, with D perhaps matching TRBD1 (6 bases). This CDR3 has 12 residues. Trimming removed 6 bases from V and 5 bases from J, with 13 bases in between. Per germline, CDR1 SQVTM and CDR2 ANQGSEA.

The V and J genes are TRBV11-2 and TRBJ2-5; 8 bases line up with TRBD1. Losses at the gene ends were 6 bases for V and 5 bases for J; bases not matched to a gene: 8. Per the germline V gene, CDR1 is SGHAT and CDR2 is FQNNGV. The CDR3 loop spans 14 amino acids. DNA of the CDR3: TGTGCCAGCAGTCGGACAGGGCCCGTTGAGACCCAGTACTTC. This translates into CASSRTGPVETQYF.

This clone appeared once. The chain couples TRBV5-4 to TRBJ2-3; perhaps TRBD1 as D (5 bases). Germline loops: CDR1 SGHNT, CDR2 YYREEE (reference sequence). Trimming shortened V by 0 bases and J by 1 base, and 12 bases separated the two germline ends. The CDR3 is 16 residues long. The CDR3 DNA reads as TGTGCCAGCAGCTTGGAATTACAGGACGGCACAGATACGCAGTATTTT. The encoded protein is CASSLELQDGTDTQYF.